The 29 T cell receptor beta chains below come from one sample, sequenced in a study of cytomegalovirus exposure and HLA in healthy donors. The study ran its PCR with 60 Vbeta and 13 Jbeta primers. The repertoire was sequenced with immunoSEQ multiplex PCR; TCRdb's copy has only in-frame clones and lacks some. Here the sample spans about 130,000 clones, around 80% being singletons. The sequencing sample was made of PBMCs. These receptors originate from a man aged 35 to 55 in good health and CMV-seropositive.

This sequence joins TRBV19 and TRBJ2-1; 12 nucleotides match TRBD2. The CDR3 sequence is 16 residues long. The V segment lost 7 bases and the J segment 15 bases; nucleotides outside the gene matches: 19. Germline CDR1 LNHDA, CDR2 SQIVND (reference sequence). As DNA, the CDR3 is TGTGCCAGTACCCCCCCCCGGGCTAGCGGGAGGGCCGGGCTGTTCTTC. Translation: CASTPPRASGRAGLFF.

This clone came up once. CDR3 amino acids: CASILPTGSSDEQFF. DNA of the CDR3: TGTGCCAGCATCCTCCCGACAGGGTCCAGCGATGAGCAGTTCTTC. V gene TRBV6-7 combines with J gene TRBJ2-1, with 7 nucleotides matching TRBD1. TRBV6-7 is noted as an ORF with a role that remains uncertain. The CDR3 extends over 15 amino acids. V dropped 7 bases and J dropped 8; count of bases not matched to a gene: 14.

The CDR3 protein is CASSLLSGVAKNIQYF. The CDR3 coding sequence is TGTGCCAGCTCACTACTCTCGGGGGTAGCCAAAAACATTCAGTACTTC. This sequence joins TRBV18 and TRBJ2-4, with D maybe TRBD2 (6 bases). The V end was cut by 4 bases, the J end by 0 bases, with 13 bases between. CDR3 length: 16 amino acids. Looked up from germline, CDR1 is KGHSH and CDR2 is LQKENI.

On this clone itself: At one boundary the junction diverges from the germline segment, which might be a read error. This rearrangement joins TRBV28 to TRBJ2-5; the D gene is possibly TRBD1 (6 bases). The germline CDR1 and CDR2 sequences are MDHEN and SYDVKM. The CDR3 sequence is 15 residues long. CDR3 bases: TGTGCCAGCAGTCACCGGACAGCACCCCAAGATACCCAGTACTTC. Amino acids: CASSHRTAPQDTQYF. The entire variable domain, with the rest obtained from reference TRBV28 and TRBJ2-5, is as follows: DVKVTQSSRYLVKRTGEKVFLECVQDMDHENMFWYRQDPGLGLRLIYFSYDVKMKEKGDIPEGYSVSREKKERFSLILESASTNQTSMYLCASSHRTAPQDTQYFGPGTRLLVL.

The genes are TRBV9 and TRBJ2-7, with D possibly matching TRBD1 (6 bases). This CDR3 comprises 13 residues. Per germline, CDR1 SGDLS and CDR2 YYNGEE. V dropped 0 bases and J dropped 6 bases, with 10 bases sitting between them. The CDR3 reads CASSVVLGAEQYF. Written as DNA, the CDR3 is TGTGCCAGCAGCGTAGTCTTGGGGGCCGAGCAGTACTTC.

The genes are TRBV28 and TRBJ2-7; 9 bases are a match to TRBD1. Germline CDR1 and CDR2: MDHEN and SYDVKM. CDR3 length equals 15 residues. J was trimmed by 1 base and V by 4 bases; bases with no gene match: 5. CDR3 region: CASSSPGQGSYEQYF. In DNA, the CDR3 is TGTGCCAGCAGTTCACCGGGACAGGGATCCTACGAGCAGTACTTC.

The rearrangement links TRBV29-1 to TRBJ1-2, with D maybe TRBD1 (5 bases). Germline V CDR1 and CDR2: SQVTM, ANQGSEA. The CDR3 consists of 13 residues. The ends were cut back, 5 bases at V and 4 bases at J, with 14 bases in the middle. CDR3 region: CSVSKGRLYGYTF. The CDR3 coding sequence is TGCAGCGTTTCTAAGGGGCGTCTCTATGGCTACACCTTC.

The rearrangement uses TRBV4-1 and TRBJ2-3; no clear D gene. Trimming left V 4 bases short and J 0 bases short, with 17 bases between. This CDR3 spans 17 amino acids. CDR1 and CDR2 (germline): MGHRA, YSYEKL. DNA of the CDR3: TGCGCCAGCAGCCGCCTTTGGCTTGCGGTTAGCACAGATACGCAGTATTTT. Its protein is CASSRLWLAVSTDTQYF.

The chain joins TRBV7-3 to TRBJ2-1, with 10 bases matching TRBD2. After removal of 4 bases from V and 8 bases from J, the junction contained 20 bases not matched to a gene. In germline, CDR1 is SGHTA, CDR2 FQGTGA. The length of the CDR3 is 19 residues. The CDR3 protein is CASSSSWGTASGSLYEQFF. The DNA of the CDR3 is TGTGCCAGCAGCTCCTCTTGGGGGACGGCTAGCGGGAGTTTATATGAGCAGTTCTTC.

The chain is built from TRBV9 and TRBJ2-1, with D maybe TRBD1 (5 bases). The CDR3 consists of 12 residues. Germline assignment: CDR1 SGDLS and CDR2 YYNGEE. The V gene lost 4 bases and the J gene lost 8 bases, with 10 bases spanning the gap. As DNA, the CDR3 is TGTGCCAGCAGCATACAGGCACATGAGCAGTTCTTC. As protein: CASSIQAHEQFF.

The V and J genes are TRBV5-1 and TRBJ2-2, with TRBD1 as a possible D gene (6 bases). Deletions cut 7 bases from V and 3 bases from J, with 13 bases between. Germline-derived CDR1 and CDR2 are SGHRS and YFSETQ. The CDR3 loop spans 14 amino acids. Written as DNA, the CDR3 is TGCGCCAGCCTCCGGGACATATACACCGGGGAGCTGTTTTTT. This codes for CASLRDIYTGELFF. Based on the CDR3 plus reference TRBV5-1 and TRBJ2-2, the full variable domain is KAGVTQTPRYLIKTRGQQVTLSCSPISGHRSVSWYQQTPGQGLQFLFEYFSETQRNKGNFPGRFSGRQFSNSRSEMNVSTLELGDSALYLCASLRDIYTGELFFGEGSRLTVL.

This chain joins TRBV7-8 and TRBJ1-5; D might be TRBD1 (6 bases). This CDR3 is 15 amino acids long. V shed 6 bases and J shed 5 bases, with 17 bases lying between them. In germline, CDR1 is SGHVS, CDR2 FQNEAQ. CDR3 residues: CASSLSGGGYQPQHF. The DNA of the CDR3 is TGTGCCAGCAGTCTTAGTGGGGGCGGTTATCAGCCCCAGCATTTT.

The chain joins TRBV10-2 to TRBJ2-1; D gene unclear. Germline CDR1 is WSHSY and CDR2 is SAAADI. Trimming removed 8 bases from V and 2 bases from J, with 10 bases in between. This CDR3 has 13 amino acids. DNA for the CDR3: TGCGCCAGCGATGGCGGCCCCTACAATGAGCAGTTCTTC. It encodes CASDGGPYNEQFF.

The chain uses TRBV5-1 and TRBJ1-1; 7 bases agree with TRBD1. Germline V gene data show CDR1 as SGHRS and CDR2 as YFSETQ. The CDR3 contains 13 residues. V dropped 6 bases and J dropped 0; count of bases not matched to a gene: 2. For the CDR3, the DNA is TGCGCCAGCATGGGACAGTTGAACACTGAAGCTTTCTTT. It yields the protein CASMGQLNTEAFF.

The table lists this clone with a count of one. The J gene is TRBJ2-7, the V gene TRBV9; 9 nucleotides align to TRBD1. V trimming: 3 bases; J trimming: 7 bases; junction bases outside the gene matches: 14. This CDR3 contains 16 residues. Germline CDR1 is SGDLS and CDR2 is YYNGEE. DNA for the CDR3: TGTGCCAGCAGCGAGGACGAGGGACAGGGTTTTAGGGAGCAGTACTTC. It is translated as CASSEDEGQGFREQYF.

This chain joins TRBV7-2 and TRBJ2-6; D perhaps matches TRBD1 (6 bases). Germline-derived CDR1 and CDR2 are SGHTA and FQGNSA. The CDR3 covers 16 residues. Trimming shortened V by 4 bases and J by 1 base, and 11 bases separated the two germline ends. The chain's CDR3 is CASSSLRGSGANVLTF. The DNA of the CDR3 is TGTGCCAGCAGCTCCCTGAGGGGGTCTGGGGCCAACGTCCTGACTTTC.

The chain links TRBV4-1 to TRBJ2-3; TRBD1 aligns across 10 bases. V lost 1 base and J lost 3; bases outside the gene matches: 4. Germline lookup yields CDR1 MGHRA and CDR2 YSYEKL. This CDR3 has 16 amino acids. The CDR3 reads CASSQVVGQGTDTQYF. The CDR3 nucleotides are TGCGCCAGCAGCCAAGTGGTGGGACAGGGGACAGATACGCAGTATTTT.

This clone has just one count. The chain carries TRBV27 and TRBJ2-3; 9 bases are a match to TRBD2. CDR3 length equals 15 residues. Germline V lookup: CDR1 MNHEY, CDR2 SMNVEV (reference sequence). The J segment lost 1 base and the V segment lost 4 bases, leaving 3 bases of the junction unmatched. CDR3 region: CASSWLAGGTDTQYF. In DNA form, the CDR3 reads TGTGCCAGCAGTTGGTTAGCGGGGGGCACAGATACGCAGTATTTT.

This clone was seen more than once but under ten times. This chain joins TRBV19 and TRBJ2-1; 9 nucleotides line up with TRBD2. Germline lookup yields CDR1 LNHDA and CDR2 SQIVND (reference sequence). Trimming removed 5 bases from V and 3 bases from J; junction bases left unmatched: 8. The CDR3 totals 16 residues. The chain's CDR3 is CASSPREGGFYNEQFF. In DNA form, the CDR3 reads TGTGCCAGTAGTCCGCGGGAGGGGGGCTTCTACAATGAGCAGTTCTTC.

The chain employs TRBV9 and TRBJ2-7; D ambiguous. The V gene lost 0 bases and the J gene lost 5 bases, with 21 bases spanning the gap. The CDR3 has 17 amino acids. Germline lookup yields CDR1 SGDLS and CDR2 YYNGEE. CDR3 region: CASSVGAGALTPDEQYF. CDR3 bases: TGTGCCAGCAGCGTAGGAGCTGGAGCCCTTACCCCGGACGAGCAGTACTTC.

The rearrangement joins TRBV28 to TRBJ2-1; the D gene is possibly TRBD2 (6 bases). In germline, CDR1 is MDHEN, CDR2 SYDVKM. The CDR3 sequence is 14 residues long. V lost 6 bases to trimming and J lost 4 bases, with 13 bases between them. The CDR3 DNA is TGTGCCAGCAGGACACTGGGAGGTTACAATGAGCAGTTCTTC. Encoded protein: CASRTLGGYNEQFF. The entire variable domain, with the rest obtained from reference TRBV28 and TRBJ2-1, is as follows: DVKVTQSSRYLVKRTGEKVFLECVQDMDHENMFWYRQDPGLGLRLIYFSYDVKMKEKGDIPEGYSVSREKKERFSLILESASTNQTSMYLCASRTLGGYNEQFFGPGTRLTVL.

The chain has TRBV21-1 and TRBJ1-1; TRBD1, as called in the table, went unchecked against the DNA. TRBV21-1 is a listed pseudogene. This CDR3 comprises 10 residues. CDR3 region: CANLGPEAFF. The CDR3 DNA follows: TGTGCCAACCTGGGCCCTGAAGCTTTCTTT.

The chain has TRBV25-1 and TRBJ1-1; TRBD1 is a possible D gene (5 bases). Trimming shortened V by 3 bases and J by 11 bases, and 19 bases separated the two germline ends. The CDR3 length is 14 residues. Germline-derived CDR1 and CDR2 are MGHDK and SYGVNS. The CDR3 region is CASSDQGDSRRAFF. Written as DNA, the CDR3 is TGTGCCAGCAGTGATCAGGGTGACTCCCGGCGGGCTTTCTTT.

The gene calls are TRBV19 and TRBJ1-1, with D possibly being TRBD1 (6 bases). The germline V gene encodes CDR1 LNHDA and CDR2 SQIVND (reference sequence). The CDR3 length is 14 residues. Between the trimmed V and J ends, which lost 4 bases and 6 bases, there was a span of 15 bases. CDR3: CASSTTTGRAEAFF. The CDR3 region has the DNA TGTGCCAGTAGTACGACTACAGGGAGGGCTGAAGCTTTCTTT.

This clone has just a few counts. The J gene is TRBJ1-3, the V gene TRBV5-5; D gene uncertain. The CDR3 runs to 14 residues. CDR1 and CDR2 from the germline V gene are SGHKS and YYEKEE (reference sequence). Trimming took off 1 base at V and 2 bases at J, with 7 bases between the two ends. The CDR3, as DNA: TGTGCCAGCAGCTTGAGAGGGACTGGAAACACCATATATTTT. As protein: CASSLRGTGNTIYF.

The count of this clone is one. The chain uses TRBV7-9 and TRBJ2-1, with D possibly matching TRBD2 (6 bases). CDR1 and CDR2 (germline): SEHNR, FQNEAQ (reference sequence). CDR3 length equals 16 residues. The V gene lost 5 bases and the J gene lost 6 bases, with 20 bases spanning the gap. DNA for the CDR3: TGTGCCAGCAGCCCCCCCGGGACTCCCTCCCCCAATGAGCAGTTCTTC. Its translation is CASSPPGTPSPNEQFF.

This clone was counted once. The rearrangement joins TRBV11-1 to TRBJ2-5; TRBD1 aligns across 7 bases. Germline CDR1 and CDR2: SGHAT and FQDESV (reference sequence). The CDR3 extends over 13 amino acids. V trimming: 5 bases; J trimming: 5 bases; junction bases outside the gene matches: 5. CDR3 sequence: CASSEHRGETQYF. The CDR3 DNA reads as TGTGCCAGCAGCGAGCACAGGGGTGAGACCCAGTACTTC.

The chain couples TRBV5-1 to TRBJ1-2, with 10 bases aligning to TRBD1. V dropped 4 bases and J dropped 7; count of bases not matched to a gene: 13. Germline V lookup: CDR1 SGHRS, CDR2 YFSETQ. There are 16 residues in the CDR3. For the CDR3, the DNA is TGCGCCAGCAGCCCGACTCTTTGGACAGGGGGTAGTGGCTACACCTTC. This encodes CASSPTLWTGGSGYTF.

J is TRBJ1-1 and V is TRBV5-1; TRBD1 matches 8 bases. The V gene end was trimmed by 0 bases and the J gene end by 7 bases; junction bases not matched to a gene: 2. This CDR3 is built from 13 residues. CDR1 SGHRS and CDR2 YFSETQ come from the germline V gene. The CDR3 DNA is TGCGCCAGCAGCTTGGAAGACAGGGGTGAAGCTTTCTTT. Its translation is CASSLEDRGEAFF.